The present T cell receptor beta chain was sequenced within a study of PD-L1 blockade in urothelial cancer. At the level of the study: Researchers looked at the blood 3 weeks (second dose) and 6 weeks after treatment began. Whole-study findings and limits: Tumor-associated blood clones were expanded more by durable-benefit patients at 3 weeks.

Described time point: peripheral blood 6 weeks after treatment start. The patients' disease, urothelial carcinoma, was locally advanced or metastatic. The CDR3 length is 14 residues. Looked up from germline, CDR1 is MNHNY and CDR2 is SVGAGI (reference sequence). Trimming took off 2 bases at V and 2 bases at J, with 6 bases between the two ends. Sequencing was performed with immunoSEQ multiplex PCR; in TCRdb, only in-frame clones are kept and a portion is missing. This table holds more than 60,000 clones, approximately 91% found once. As regards this clone: The target antigen is unknown.

The sequences come from PBMCs, collected around atezolizumab (anti-PD-L1) treatment. The chain is built from TRBV6-6 and TRBJ2-2; D remains ambiguous. This sequence originates from a man aged 60 to 69 with urothelial cancer. CDR3 DNA: TGTGCCAGCAGTTACATCAGAAACACCGGGGAGCTGTTTTTT. It encodes CASSYIRNTGELFF.